This TCR beta chain stems from a study of cytomegalovirus exposure and HLA in healthy donors. The PCR employed 60 Vbeta primers together with 13 Jbeta primers. The assay was immunoSEQ multiplex PCR, and TCRdb's table has in-frame clones only and misses some. The sample has approximately 290,000 clones, about four fifths seen once. Findings of the study overall: Across donors, sequencing depth was assumed by presence/absence analyses to be roughly uniform.

Losses at the gene ends were 0 bases for V and 4 bases for J; bases not matched to a gene: 4. The germline V gene has CDR1 SGHRS and CDR2 YFSETQ. The length of the CDR3 is 15 residues. A note on this clone: What it binds is unknown.

This chain joins TRBV5-1 and TRBJ2-1; TRBD2 matches 7 bases. This TCR was recovered from a girl aged 2-9 years in good health and CMV-seronegative. The sequencing input was PBMCs. The CDR3 nucleotides read TGCGCCAGCAGCTTGGTAGCGGGCCGTTACAATGAGCAGTTCTTC. It is translated as CASSLVAGRYNEQFF.